What follows is one T cell receptor (beta chain) and its context. Antigen specificity is unknown. The data stem from a study of cytomegalovirus exposure and HLA in healthy donors. Findings of the study overall: TCR beta chains numbering under 200 were designated cytomegalovirus-associated. Later, an analysis showed that TCR beta chains associated with HLA were more clonally expanded than others that were equally common. Segments of the TCR beta V type were, in most cases, productive about 87% or about 30% of the time in an earlier analysis.

Primers included in the PCR were 60 Vbeta and 13 Jbeta primers. As handled by the study authors: A later analysis tallied 80 million or so unique TCR beta chains, around 11 million of them shared. Using immunoSEQ multiplex PCR, the repertoire was profiled, and TCRdb retains in-frame clones only, with some absent. V, J and clone size reflect that table, while D and trimming were determined from the DNA. This sample yields around 110,000 clones, of which approximately 80% are seen a single time; around 4% belongs to the top ten. The V segment lost 3 bases and the J segment 2 bases; nucleotides outside the gene matches: 5. Germline CDR1 is ENHRY and CDR2 is SYGVKD. This CDR3 is built from 15 residues.

The origin of this receptor is a male donor in good health and CMV-seronegative. The rearrangement links TRBV10-3 to TRBJ2-7, with 9 bases fitting TRBD2. Sequencing was carried out using PBMCs. In nucleotides, the CDR3 is TGTGCCATCAGTGACACCGGGACTAGCCCCTACGAGCAGTACTTC. It yields the protein CAISDTGTSPYEQYF.